A selection of T cell receptor beta chains follows, all from one sample in a study of shared clonotypes between healthy human individuals. Clones were read by immunoSEQ multiplex PCR, and TCRdb kept only the in-frame ones, dropping some. The sample has under 1,100,000 clones; 70% to 80% are singletons. Input material: memory CD4+ T cells sorted from blood. The receptor source for this set is a man between 18 and 35 years old in good health. Both conserved end residues are part of each CDR3. A D gene is named only where the DNA matches it firmly. For some rows the clone size is stated as once, few or many, or as a class when expanded; others skip it.

V gene: TRBV10-3
D gene: .
clone size: .
J gene: TRBJ2-7
CDR3 protein: CAIRNREDEQYF
CDR3 DNA: TGTGCCATCAGGAACAGGGAGGACGAGCAGTACTTC

V gene: TRBV5-1
D gene: TRBD2
clone size: .
J gene: TRBJ2-2
CDR3 protein: CASTYGTSGGPAGELFF
CDR3 DNA: TGCGCCAGCACCTACGGGACTAGCGGGGGCCCCGCCGGGGAGCTGTTTTTT

V gene: TRBV9
D gene: TRBD2
clone size: .
J gene: TRBJ2-2
CDR3 protein: CASSVVGLAANTGELFF
CDR3 DNA: TGTGCCAGCAGCGTAGTTGGACTAGCTGCGAACACCGGGGAGCTGTTTTTT

V gene: TRBV21-1
D gene: .
clone size: .
J gene: TRBJ2-7
CDR3 protein: CASSNLGRIFGYEQYF
CDR3 DNA: TGTGCCAGCAGCAACTTGGGGAGAATTTTCGGGTACGAGCAGTACTTC

V gene: TRBV5-1
D gene: .
clone size: .
J gene: TRBJ2-1
CDR3 protein: CASSYPGQTTYEQFF
CDR3 DNA: TGCGCCAGCAGTTATCCGGGACAAACGACATATGAGCAGTTCTTC

V gene: TRBV9
D gene: TRBD1
clone size: few
J gene: TRBJ1-1
CDR3 protein: CASSAQGLGTEAFF
CDR3 DNA: TGTGCCAGCAGCGCACAGGGGCTGGGCACTGAAGCTTTCTTT

V gene: TRBV4-3
D gene: .
clone size: few
J gene: TRBJ2-3
CDR3 protein: CASSAGSGDTQYF
CDR3 DNA: TGCGCCAGCAGCGCGGGATCTGGAGATACGCAGTATTTT

V gene: TRBV18
D gene: TRBD2
clone size: few
J gene: TRBJ2-7
CDR3 protein: CASSPPHLGGNYEQYF
CDR3 DNA: TGTGCCAGCTCACCACCTCATCTCGGGGGGAACTACGAGCAGTACTTC

V gene: TRBV30
D gene: .
clone size: .
J gene: TRBJ2-2
CDR3 protein: CAWSGPGTGGELFF
CDR3 DNA: TGTGCCTGGAGTGGGCCAGGGACGGGCGGGGAGCTGTTTTTT

V gene: TRBV6-1
D gene: .
clone size: .
J gene: TRBJ2-1
CDR3 protein: CASSEGQYNEQFF
CDR3 DNA: TGTGCCAGCAGTGAAGGGCAATACAATGAGCAGTTCTTC

V gene: TRBV5-1
D gene: TRBD1
clone size: .
J gene: TRBJ1-1
CDR3 protein: CASSPRTGLQMNTEAFF
CDR3 DNA: TGCGCCAGCAGCCCGAGGACAGGATTGCAGATGAACACTGAAGCTTTCTTT

V gene: TRBV9
D gene: TRBD2
clone size: .
J gene: TRBJ2-3
CDR3 protein: CASSTQTSGRDTQYF
CDR3 DNA: TGTGCCAGCAGCACCCAGACTAGCGGCAGAGATACGCAGTATTTT

V gene: TRBV2
D gene: .
clone size: few
J gene: TRBJ2-4
CDR3 protein: CASSESNGAKNIQYF
CDR3 DNA: TGTGCCAGCAGTGAATCTAATGGGGCCAAAAACATTCAGTACTTC

V gene: TRBV10-3
D gene: .
clone size: .
J gene: TRBJ1-5
CDR3 protein: CAISEPGDQPQHF
CDR3 DNA: TGTGCCATCAGTGAGCCCGGGGATCAGCCCCAGCATTTT

V gene: TRBV6-6
D gene: .
clone size: .
J gene: TRBJ1-3
CDR3 protein: CASSSLGAGGNTIYF
CDR3 DNA: TGTGCCAGCAGTAGCCTAGGGGCTGGCGGAAACACCATATATTTT

V gene: TRBV15
D gene: .
clone size: .
J gene: TRBJ2-1
CDR3 protein: CATSSRSAANEQFF
CDR3 DNA: TGTGCCACCAGCTCCCGCTCGGCGGCCAATGAGCAGTTCTTC

V gene: TRBV2
D gene: TRBD1
clone size: .
J gene: TRBJ2-7
CDR3 protein: CASTSGTGGTYEQYF
CDR3 DNA: TGTGCCAGCACATCCGGGACAGGGGGGACCTACGAGCAGTACTTC

V gene: TRBV28
D gene: TRBD2
clone size: .
J gene: TRBJ2-3
CDR3 protein: CASSQLAGGRVFSTDTQYF
CDR3 DNA: TGTGCCAGCAGTCAGTTAGCGGGGGGCCGGGTTTTTAGCACAGATACGCAGTATTTT

V gene: TRBV10-1
D gene: TRBD1
clone size: .
J gene: TRBJ2-7
CDR3 protein: CASRGKGCRDRLTYEQYF
CDR3 DNA: TGCGCCAGCAGAGGTAAGGGATGCCGGGACAGGCTTACCTACGAGCAGTACTTC

V gene: TRBV5-1
D gene: .
clone size: .
J gene: TRBJ2-2
CDR3 protein: CASSLAGTTNTGELFF
CDR3 DNA: TGCGCCAGCAGCTTGGCCGGGACGACGAACACCGGGGAGCTGTTTTTT